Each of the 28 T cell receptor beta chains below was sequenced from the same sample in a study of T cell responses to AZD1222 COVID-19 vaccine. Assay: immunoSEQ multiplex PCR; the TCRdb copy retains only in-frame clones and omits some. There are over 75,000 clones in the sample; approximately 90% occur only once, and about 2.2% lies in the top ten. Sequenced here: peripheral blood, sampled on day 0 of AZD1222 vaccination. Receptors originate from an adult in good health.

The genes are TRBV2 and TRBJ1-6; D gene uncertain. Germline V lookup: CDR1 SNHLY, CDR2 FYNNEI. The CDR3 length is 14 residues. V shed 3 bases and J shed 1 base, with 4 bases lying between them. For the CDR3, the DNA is TGTGCCAGCAGTGAGGAATCCTATAATTCACCCCTCCACTTT. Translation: CASSEESYNSPLHF.

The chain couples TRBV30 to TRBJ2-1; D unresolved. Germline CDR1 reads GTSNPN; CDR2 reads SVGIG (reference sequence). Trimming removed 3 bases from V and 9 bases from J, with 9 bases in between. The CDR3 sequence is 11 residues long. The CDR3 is CAWRKWGEQFF. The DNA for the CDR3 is TGTGCCTGGAGAAAATGGGGTGAGCAGTTCTTC.

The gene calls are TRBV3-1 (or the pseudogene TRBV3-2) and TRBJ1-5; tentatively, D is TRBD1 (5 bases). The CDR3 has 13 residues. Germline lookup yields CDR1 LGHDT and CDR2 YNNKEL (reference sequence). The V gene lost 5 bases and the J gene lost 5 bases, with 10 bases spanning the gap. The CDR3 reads CASSGGGDQPQHF. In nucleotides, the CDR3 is TGTGCCAGCAGCGGGGGTGGGGATCAGCCCCAGCATTTT.

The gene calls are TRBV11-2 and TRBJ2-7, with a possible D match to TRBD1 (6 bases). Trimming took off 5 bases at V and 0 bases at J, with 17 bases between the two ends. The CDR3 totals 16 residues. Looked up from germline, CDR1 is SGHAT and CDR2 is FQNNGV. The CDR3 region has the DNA TGTGCCAGCAGCCCTCTCGGGACACATAGCTCCTACGAGCAGTACTTC. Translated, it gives CASSPLGTHSSYEQYF.

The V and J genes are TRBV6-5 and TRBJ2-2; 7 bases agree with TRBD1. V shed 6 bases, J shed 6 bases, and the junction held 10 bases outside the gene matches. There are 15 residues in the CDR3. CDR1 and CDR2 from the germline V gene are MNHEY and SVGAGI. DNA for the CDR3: TGTGCCAGCAGAAACCGGGACAGCAGAGCCGGGGAGCTGTTTTTT. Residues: CASRNRDSRAGELFF.

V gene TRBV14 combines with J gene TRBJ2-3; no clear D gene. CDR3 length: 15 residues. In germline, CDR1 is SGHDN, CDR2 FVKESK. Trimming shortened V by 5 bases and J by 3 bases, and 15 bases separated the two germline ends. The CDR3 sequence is CASSLSSRRTDTQYF. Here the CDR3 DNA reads TGTGCCAGCAGCTTATCCTCTAGACGGACAGATACGCAGTATTTT.

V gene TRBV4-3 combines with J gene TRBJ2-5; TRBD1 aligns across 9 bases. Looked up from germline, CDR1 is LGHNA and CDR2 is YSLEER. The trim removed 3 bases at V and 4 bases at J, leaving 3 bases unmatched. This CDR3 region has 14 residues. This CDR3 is CASSQNRGRETQYF. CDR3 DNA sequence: TGCGCCAGCAGCCAGAACAGGGGGCGAGAGACCCAGTACTTC.

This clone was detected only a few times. CDR3 DNA sequence: TGTGCCTGGAGTGTAGGGGTGTTGACAGCTCAAGAGACCCAGTACTTC. This sequence encodes CAWSVGVLTAQETQYF. The genes are TRBV30 and TRBJ2-5; D is perhaps TRBD1 (5 bases). From germline, CDR1 is GTSNPN and CDR2 SVGIG (reference sequence). Between the trimmed V and J ends, which lost 0 bases and 2 bases, there was a span of 16 bases. The CDR3 length is 16 residues.

For the CDR3, the DNA is TGTGCCAGCAGTGGGAACTCCTACGAGCAGTACTTC. It translates to CASSGNSYEQYF. The rearrangement links TRBV25-1 to TRBJ2-7; D is undetermined. Trimming cost V 4 bases and J 0 bases, with 4 bases left between them. The CDR3 consists of 12 residues. Germline V gives CDR1 MGHDK, CDR2 SYGVNS.

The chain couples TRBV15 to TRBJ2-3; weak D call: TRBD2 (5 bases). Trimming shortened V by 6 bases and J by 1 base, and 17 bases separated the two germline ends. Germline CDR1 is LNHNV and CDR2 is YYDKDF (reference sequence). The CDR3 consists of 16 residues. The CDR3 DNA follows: TGTGCCACCAGGGTGGGTGAGGGATTTGGCACAGATACGCAGTATTTT. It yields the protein CATRVGEGFGTDTQYF.

CDR3 protein: CASRGSLDTQYF. In nucleotides, the CDR3 is TGTGCCAGCAGGGGTTCTTTGGATACGCAGTATTTT. The V gene is TRBV28, the J gene TRBJ2-3; D unclear. This CDR3 comprises 12 residues. V dropped 6 bases and J dropped 6 bases, with 10 bases sitting between them. Germline assignment: CDR1 MDHEN and CDR2 SYDVKM.

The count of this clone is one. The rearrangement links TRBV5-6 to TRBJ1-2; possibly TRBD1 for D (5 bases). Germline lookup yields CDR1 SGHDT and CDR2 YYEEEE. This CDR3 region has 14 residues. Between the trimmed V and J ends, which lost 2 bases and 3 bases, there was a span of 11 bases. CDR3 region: CASSLPGLDYGYTF. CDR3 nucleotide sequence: TGTGCCAGCAGCTTACCGGGACTGGACTATGGCTACACCTTC.

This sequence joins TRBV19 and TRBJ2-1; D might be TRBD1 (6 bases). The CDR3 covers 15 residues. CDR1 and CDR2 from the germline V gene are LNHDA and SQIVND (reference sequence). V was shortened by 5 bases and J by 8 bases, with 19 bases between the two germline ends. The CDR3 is CASSDRGGRRDEQFF. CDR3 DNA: TGTGCCAGTAGTGACCGTGGGGGCCGCCGCGATGAGCAGTTCTTC.

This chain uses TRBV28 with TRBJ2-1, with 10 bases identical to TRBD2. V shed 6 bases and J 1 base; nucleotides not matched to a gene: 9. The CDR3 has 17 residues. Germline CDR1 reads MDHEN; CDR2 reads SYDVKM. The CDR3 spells CASSPPGLAISYNEQFF. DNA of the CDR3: TGTGCCAGCAGCCCGCCGGGACTAGCGATTTCCTACAATGAGCAGTTCTTC.

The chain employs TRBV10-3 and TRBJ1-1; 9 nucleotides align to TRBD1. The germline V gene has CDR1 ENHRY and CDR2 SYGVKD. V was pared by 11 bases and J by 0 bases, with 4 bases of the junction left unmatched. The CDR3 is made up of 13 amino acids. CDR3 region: CAAQGAMNTEAFF. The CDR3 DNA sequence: TGTGCCGCACAGGGGGCCATGAACACTGAAGCTTTCTTT.

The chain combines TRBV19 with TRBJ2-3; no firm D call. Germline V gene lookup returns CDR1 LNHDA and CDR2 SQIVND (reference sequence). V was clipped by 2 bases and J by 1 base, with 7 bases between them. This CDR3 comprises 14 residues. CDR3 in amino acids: CASSINRGTDTQYF. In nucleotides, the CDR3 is TGTGCCAGTAGTATAAACAGAGGCACAGATACGCAGTATTTT.

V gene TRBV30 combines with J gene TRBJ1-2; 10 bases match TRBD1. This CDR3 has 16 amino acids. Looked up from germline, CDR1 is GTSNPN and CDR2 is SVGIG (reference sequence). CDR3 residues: CACPRDRGPVRNGYTF. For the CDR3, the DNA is TGTGCTTGTCCGCGGGACAGGGGCCCCGTGAGGAATGGCTACACCTTC.

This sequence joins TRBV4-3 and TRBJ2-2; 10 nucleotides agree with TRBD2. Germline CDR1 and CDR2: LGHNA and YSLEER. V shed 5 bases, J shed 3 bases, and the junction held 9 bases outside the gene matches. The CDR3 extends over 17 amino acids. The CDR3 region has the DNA TGCGCCAGCAGCTCTGCCGTAACTAGCGGGGACACCGGGGAGCTGTTTTTT. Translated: CASSSAVTSGDTGELFF.

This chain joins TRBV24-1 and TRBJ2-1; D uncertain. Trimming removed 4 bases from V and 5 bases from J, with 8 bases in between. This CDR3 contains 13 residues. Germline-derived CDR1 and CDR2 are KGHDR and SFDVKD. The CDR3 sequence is CATSDPGHNEQFF. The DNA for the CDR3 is TGTGCCACCAGTGACCCCGGCCACAATGAGCAGTTCTTC.

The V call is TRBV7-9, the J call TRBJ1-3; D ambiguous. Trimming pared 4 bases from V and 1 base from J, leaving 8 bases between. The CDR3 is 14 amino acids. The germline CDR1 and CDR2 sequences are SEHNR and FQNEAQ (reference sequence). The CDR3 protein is CASSSSLSGNTIYF. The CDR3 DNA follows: TGTGCCAGCAGCTCCTCGCTTTCTGGAAACACCATATATTTT.

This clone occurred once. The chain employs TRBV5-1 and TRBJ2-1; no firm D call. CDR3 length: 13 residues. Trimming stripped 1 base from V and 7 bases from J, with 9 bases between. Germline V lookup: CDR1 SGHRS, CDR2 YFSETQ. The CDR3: CASSLNGQNEQFF. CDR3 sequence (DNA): TGCGCCAGCAGCTTGAATGGCCAAAATGAGCAGTTCTTC.

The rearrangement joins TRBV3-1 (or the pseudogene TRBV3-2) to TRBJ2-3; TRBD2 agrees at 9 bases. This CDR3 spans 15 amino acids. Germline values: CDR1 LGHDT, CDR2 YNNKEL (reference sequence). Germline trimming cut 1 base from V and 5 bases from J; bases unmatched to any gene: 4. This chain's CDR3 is CASSQGGRAGDTQYF. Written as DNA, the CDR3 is TGTGCCAGCAGCCAAGGCGGGAGGGCTGGAGATACGCAGTATTTT.

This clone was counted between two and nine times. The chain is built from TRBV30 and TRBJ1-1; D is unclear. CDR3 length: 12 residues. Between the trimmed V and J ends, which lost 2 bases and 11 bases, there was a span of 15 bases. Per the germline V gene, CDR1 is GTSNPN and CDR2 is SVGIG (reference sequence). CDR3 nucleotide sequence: TGTGCCTGGAGTATCAATTCAGTGGACGCTTTCTTT. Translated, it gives CAWSINSVDAFF.

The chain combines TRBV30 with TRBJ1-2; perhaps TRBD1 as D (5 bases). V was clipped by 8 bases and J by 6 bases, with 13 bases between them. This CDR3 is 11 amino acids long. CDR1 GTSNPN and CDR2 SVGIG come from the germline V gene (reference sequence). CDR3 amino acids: CAQGERHGYTF. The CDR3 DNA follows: TGTGCCCAAGGGGAGCGTCATGGCTACACCTTC.

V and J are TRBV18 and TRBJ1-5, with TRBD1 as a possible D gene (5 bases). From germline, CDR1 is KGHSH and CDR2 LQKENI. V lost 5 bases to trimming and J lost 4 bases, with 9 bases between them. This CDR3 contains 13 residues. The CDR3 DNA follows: TGTGCCAGCTCAATTGACAGAAATCAGCCCCAGCATTTT. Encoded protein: CASSIDRNQPQHF.

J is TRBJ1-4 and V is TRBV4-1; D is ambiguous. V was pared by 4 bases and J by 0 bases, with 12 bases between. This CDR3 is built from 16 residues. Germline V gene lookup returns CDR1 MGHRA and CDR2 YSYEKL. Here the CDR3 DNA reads TGCGCCAGCAGCCTGATTCCGGCCTCAACTAATGAAAAACTGTTTTTT. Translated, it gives CASSLIPASTNEKLFF.

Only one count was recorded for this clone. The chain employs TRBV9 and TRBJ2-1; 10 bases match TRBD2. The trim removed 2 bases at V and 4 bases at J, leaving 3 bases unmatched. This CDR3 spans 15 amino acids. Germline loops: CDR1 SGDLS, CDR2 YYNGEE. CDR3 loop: CASSVGLAIYNEQFF. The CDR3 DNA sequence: TGTGCCAGCAGCGTGGGACTAGCGATATACAATGAGCAGTTCTTC. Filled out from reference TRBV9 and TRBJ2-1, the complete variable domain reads DSGVTQTPKHLITATGQRVTLRCSPRSGDLSVYWYQQSLDQGLQFLIQYYNGEERAKGNILERFSAQQFPDLHSELNLSSLELGDSALYFCASSVGLAIYNEQFFGPGTRLTVL.

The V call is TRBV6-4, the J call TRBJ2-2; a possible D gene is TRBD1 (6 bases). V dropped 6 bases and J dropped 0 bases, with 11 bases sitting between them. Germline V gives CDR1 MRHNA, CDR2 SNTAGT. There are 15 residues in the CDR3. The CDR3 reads CASRKTGANTGELFF. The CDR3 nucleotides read TGTGCCAGCAGAAAGACAGGCGCGAACACCGGGGAGCTGTTTTTT.